Below are 14 T cell receptor beta chains sequenced from a single sample in a study of T cells in Graves' hyperthyroidism and ophthalmopathy. TCR beta CDR3 sequences were amplified from RNA transcripts. A first-round RT-PCR of the TCR CDR3 used the HTBI primer set. One entry per CDR3 protein, called by TCRdb with MiXCR from the multiplex PCR reads. The data hold under 450,000 distinct CDR3 sequences, with around 16% observed a single time. The sequenced sample was blood. All receptors come from a woman in her late teens or twenties with Graves' hyperthyroidism.

The gene calls are TRBV14 and TRBJ2-1; TRBD2 aligns across 10 bases. CDR1 SGHDN and CDR2 FVKESK come from the germline V gene. The CDR3 length is 15 residues. The junction had 10 bases not matched to a gene; V was cut back by 10 bases and J by 4 bases. CDR3 DNA sequence: TGTGCCACCGCGAAGACTAGCGGGCTTTACAATGAGCAGTTCTTC. It is translated as CATAKTSGLYNEQFF.

CDR3 region: CASSVGPRRTGELFF. The DNA of the CDR3 is TGTGCCAGCAGCGTAGGTCCCAGACGCACCGGGGAGCTGTTTTTT. This rearrangement joins TRBV9 to TRBJ2-2; D gene unclear. Germline CDR1 and CDR2: SGDLS and YYNGEE. V was trimmed by 0 bases and J by 4 bases, leaving 10 bases between them. The CDR3 consists of 15 residues.

The chain carries TRBV11-1 and TRBJ2-2; weak D call: TRBD1 (5 bases). The CDR3 has 14 amino acids. Germline lookup yields CDR1 SGHAT and CDR2 FQDESV (reference sequence). V was trimmed by 4 bases and J by 6 bases, leaving 12 bases between them. This CDR3 reads CASSSNRKPGELFF. DNA of the CDR3: TGTGCCAGCAGCTCCAACAGGAAACCCGGGGAGCTGTTTTTT.

V is TRBV20-1 and J is TRBJ2-3; 9 bases line up with TRBD2. The CDR3 contains 14 residues. J lost 6 bases, V lost 5 bases, and 9 bases had no gene match. CDR1 is DFQATT, CDR2 SNEGSKA, per germline (reference sequence). Written as DNA, the CDR3 is TGCAGTGCTCCTACTAGCGGGCTGGGTGATACGCAGTATTTT. The encoded protein is CSAPTSGLGDTQYF.

At least ten counts were recorded for this clonotype. This sequence joins TRBV7-2 and TRBJ1-1; D is unclear. Germline V gives CDR1 SGHTA, CDR2 FQGNSA. V was cut by 2 bases and J by 0 bases, with 10 bases left in between. This CDR3 has 15 amino acids. The CDR3 DNA is TGTGCCAGCAGCTTAAGGGCGGCCATGAACACTGAAGCTTTCTTT. Translating gives CASSLRAAMNTEAFF.

Only a few counts were recorded for this clonotype. This chain uses TRBV19 with TRBJ2-1, with 10 bases fitting TRBD2. The CDR3 covers 15 residues. Per the germline V gene, CDR1 is LNHDA and CDR2 is SQIVND (reference sequence). J lost 2 bases, V lost 7 bases, and 5 bases had no gene match. CDR3 amino acids: CASMVSGGAYNEQFF. CDR3 DNA: TGTGCCAGTATGGTGAGCGGGGGGGCCTACAATGAGCAGTTCTTC.

This clonotype was counted a few times. The chain recombines TRBV20-1 with TRBJ1-6, with 9 bases matching TRBD1. The V segment lost 5 bases and the J segment 7 bases; nucleotides outside the gene matches: 6. CDR1 DFQATT and CDR2 SNEGSKA come from the germline V gene (reference sequence). The CDR3 extends over 14 amino acids. CDR3 amino acids: CSAWGGQGNSPLHF. For the CDR3, the DNA is TGCAGTGCTTGGGGCGGACAGGGGAATTCACCCCTCCACTTT.

This clonotype was seen many times. This chain links TRBV27 with TRBJ2-1; 7 bases align to TRBD2. Germline CDR1 is MNHEY and CDR2 is SMNVEV (reference sequence). The V and J ends lost 7 bases and 5 bases, in that order; junction bases with no gene match: 8. The CDR3 runs 14 residues. The CDR3 loop is CASKVLAGDNEQFF. The CDR3 coding sequence is TGTGCCAGCAAGGTATTAGCGGGCGACAATGAGCAGTTCTTC.

This clonotype occurred many times. The chain couples TRBV2 to TRBJ2-5; TRBD2 agrees at 8 bases. The CDR3 extends over 15 amino acids. Germline trimming cut 5 bases from V and 5 bases from J; bases unmatched to any gene: 10. Germline-derived CDR1 and CDR2 are SNHLY and FYNNEI. CDR3 sequence (DNA): TGTGCCAGCAGTACCAACAGCGGGAGCGGTGAGACCCAGTACTTC. Translating it yields CASSTNSGSGETQYF.

This chain joins TRBV7-2 and TRBJ1-6, with D uncertain. CDR3 size: 12 residues. With 2 bases removed from V and 13 bases from J, the gap between germline ends came to 9 bases. Germline CDR1 SGHTA, CDR2 FQGNSA. In DNA form, the CDR3 reads TGTGCCAGCAGCTTAAGTCTCCAGCCCCTCCACTTT. This translates into CASSLSLQPLHF.

This clonotype was picked up a small number of times. The rearrangement joins TRBV6-5 to TRBJ2-4; 9 bases are shared with TRBD1. Germline V gene data show CDR1 as MNHEY and CDR2 as SVGAGI. The CDR3 has 16 amino acids. V gave up 2 bases and J gave up 1 base; unmatched junction bases: 3. CDR3 loop: CASSYTGTGAKNIQYF. CDR3 nucleotide sequence: TGTGCCAGCAGTTACACCGGGACAGGGGCCAAAAACATTCAGTACTTC.

The V call is TRBV7-3, the J call TRBJ2-2; no reliable D call. Germline V gene sequence: CDR1 SGHTA, CDR2 FQGTGA. The CDR3 spans 16 residues. With 2 bases removed from V and 1 base from J, the gap between germline ends came to 11 bases. The CDR3 nucleotides are TGTGCCAGCAGCTTAGGAGTTTTCGGGAACACCGGGGAGCTGTTTTTT. Its translation: CASSLGVFGNTGELFF.

This clonotype was detected many times. The CDR3 loop reads CASSAARGSPYWTGELFF. CDR3 DNA: TGTGCCAGCAGCGCTGCCCGAGGGTCCCCCTATTGGACCGGGGAGCTGTTTTTT. The rearrangement joins TRBV11-2 to TRBJ2-2; maybe TRBD2 (5 bases). From germline, CDR1 is SGHAT and CDR2 FQNNGV. Trimming took off 5 bases at V and 5 bases at J, with 24 bases between the two ends. The CDR3 sequence is 18 residues long.

The chain employs TRBV6-1 and TRBJ1-1; 8 nucleotides agree with TRBD1. The CDR3 sequence is 15 residues long. Per germline, CDR1 MNHNS and CDR2 SASEGT. V dropped 5 bases and J dropped 1; count of bases not matched to a gene: 6. CDR3 in DNA: TGTGCCAGCAGTCGTCCGGGACAGGAGAACACTGAAGCTTTCTTT. As protein: CASSRPGQENTEAFF.